Presented here are 24 T cell receptor beta chains from one specimen sequenced in a study of shared clonotypes between healthy human individuals. The data were produced by immunoSEQ multiplex PCR, yet TCRdb's version contains in-frame clones alone and is incomplete. The sample shows about 560,000 clones, roughly 79% of them seen only once. Sample: PBMCs. The receptors stem from a woman in her thirties or forties in good health. Some clones in this sample may be carry-over from other donors' samples.

In this sample, this clone turned up a few times. The chain is built from TRBV5-1 and TRBJ1-5; no reliable D call. CDR3 length: 14 amino acids. CDR1 SGHRS and CDR2 YFSETQ come from the germline V gene. Trimming removed 5 bases at V and 3 bases at J, with 12 bases between. The CDR3 DNA is TGCGCCAGCAGTCCGGAAGGAACCAATCAGCCCCAGCATTTT. This translates into CASSPEGTNQPQHF.

A few counts support this clone. The V and J genes are TRBV29-1 and TRBJ2-3, with 11 bases that match TRBD2. The junction had 9 bases not matched to a gene; V was cut back by 1 base and J by 0 bases. Germline V gene lookup returns CDR1 SQVTM and CDR2 ANQGSEA. CDR3 length equals 18 residues. The CDR3 sequence is CSVEGVLAGEPSTDTQYF. CDR3 coding DNA: TGCAGCGTTGAAGGTGTACTAGCGGGAGAACCTAGCACAGATACGCAGTATTTT.

This chain joins TRBV7-3 and TRBJ1-2, with D perhaps TRBD1 (6 bases). The CDR3 consists of 13 residues. V gave up 6 bases and J gave up 8 bases, with 16 bases separating them. The germline gives CDR1 SGHTA, CDR2 FQGTGA. The chain's CDR3 is CASRPDLDRGYTF. CDR3 in DNA: TGTGCCAGCAGACCTGACCTAGACAGGGGCTACACCTTC. The full variable domain, rest sourced from reference TRBV7-3 and TRBJ1-2, is GAGVSQTPSNKVTEKGKYVELRCDPISGHTALYWYRQSLGQGPEFLIYFQGTGAADDSGLPNDRFFAVRPEGSVSTLKIQRTERGDSAVYLCASRPDLDRGYTFGSGTRLTVV.

The gene calls are TRBV10-3 and TRBJ2-1, with 7 bases aligning to TRBD2. CDR3 length: 15 amino acids. J was trimmed by 5 bases and V by 6 bases; bases with no gene match: 10. Germline V gene data show CDR1 as ENHRY and CDR2 as SYGVKD. The DNA for the CDR3 is TGTGCCATCAGGCTCGGGCTAGCGGCGGACAATGAGCAGTTCTTC. Translation gives CAIRLGLAADNEQFF.

DNA of the CDR3: TGTGCCAGCAGCCAAGATAGGTTCGCAGGAACTTACGAGCAGTACTTC. This codes for CASSQDRFAGTYEQYF. The chain recombines TRBV14 with TRBJ2-7; D gene unclear. Trimming removed 0 bases from V and 4 bases from J, with 16 bases in between. CDR3 length equals 16 residues. Germline V gene data show CDR1 as SGHDN and CDR2 as FVKESK.

This clone was detected many times. Other DNA sequences within the sample encode an identical CDR3. This chain joins TRBV7-9 and TRBJ1-1; 11 positions agree with TRBD1. This CDR3 comprises 15 residues. J lost 6 bases, V lost 2 bases, and 5 bases had no gene match. The germline gives CDR1 SEHNR, CDR2 FQNEAQ (reference sequence). CDR3: CASSLFGTGGSEAFF. CDR3 bases: TGTGCCAGCAGCTTATTCGGGACAGGGGGTTCTGAAGCTTTCTTT.

The genes are TRBV9 and TRBJ1-1, with unresolved D. This CDR3 is built from 14 residues. V lost 4 bases and J 3 bases, leaving 13 bases between the germline ends. The V gene's germline CDR1 is SGDLS and CDR2 YYNGEE. The CDR3 reads CASSPSVTDTEAFF. In DNA, the CDR3 is TGTGCCAGCAGCCCCTCAGTTACGGACACTGAAGCTTTCTTT.

A single count supports this clone. The chain carries TRBV6-5 and TRBJ2-4; D may be TRBD1 or TRBD2 (7 bases each). This CDR3 has 15 amino acids. The V gene lost 6 bases and the J gene lost 2 bases, with 14 bases spanning the gap. Germline assignment: CDR1 MNHEY and CDR2 SVGAGI. The CDR3 loop reads CASSRRGGSKNIQYF. The CDR3 DNA reads as TGTGCCAGCAGCCGCAGGGGGGGGTCCAAAAACATTCAGTACTTC.

This clone was observed a single time. The chain links TRBV4-1 to TRBJ1-4; 7 bases line up with TRBD1. CDR1 is MGHRA and CDR2 is YSYEKL in the germline V gene. This CDR3 is built from 14 residues. V shed 2 bases, J shed 5 bases, and the junction held 2 bases outside the gene matches. CDR3: CASSQQGVNEKLFF. CDR3 nucleotides: TGCGCCAGCAGCCAACAGGGGGTAAATGAAAAACTGTTTTTT.

The rearrangement uses TRBV7-2 and TRBJ1-1; D is uncertain. V was trimmed by 1 base and J by 3 bases, leaving 12 bases between them. Germline V CDR1 and CDR2: SGHTA, FQGNSA. CDR3 size: 15 residues. The CDR3 sequence: CASSLVWEAYTEAFF. The CDR3, as DNA: TGTGCCAGCAGCTTAGTATGGGAGGCTTACACTGAAGCTTTCTTT.

This clone was recorded once. This sequence joins TRBV28 and TRBJ1-1; 11 nucleotides agree with TRBD1. This CDR3 region has 14 residues. With 11 bases clipped from V and 1 base from J, the junction kept 6 bases outside the gene matches. In germline, CDR1 is MDHEN, CDR2 SYDVKM. Here the CDR3 reads CALGQGAPNTEAFF. As DNA, the CDR3 is TGTGCCCTTGGACAGGGGGCGCCGAACACTGAAGCTTTCTTT. Based on the CDR3 plus reference TRBV28 and TRBJ1-1, the full variable domain is DVKVTQSSRYLVKRTGEKVFLECVQDMDHENMFWYRQDPGLGLRLIYFSYDVKMKEKGDIPEGYSVSREKKERFSLILESASTNQTSMYLCALGQGAPNTEAFFGQGTRLTVV.

For the CDR3, the DNA is TGTGCCAGCAGTTTATCCCAAAACGAGCAGTACTTC. Its protein product is CASSLSQNEQYF. The chain links TRBV28 to TRBJ2-7; D is unresolved. Germline values: CDR1 MDHEN, CDR2 SYDVKM. V was pared by 1 base and J by 5 bases, with 6 bases between. CDR3 length: 12 residues.

The CDR3 spells CAWSPGTGASPLHF. The CDR3 nucleotides read TGTGCCTGGTCCCCCGGGACAGGGGCGTCACCCCTCCACTTT. The chain recombines TRBV30 with TRBJ1-6; TRBD1 matches 10 bases. V shed 5 bases, J shed 10 bases, and the junction held 8 bases outside the gene matches. The CDR3 length is 14 residues. Germline V gene data show CDR1 as GTSNPN and CDR2 as SVGIG (reference sequence).

A few counts support this clone. The rearrangement links TRBV6-1 to TRBJ1-5; D is ambiguous. The CDR3 totals 13 residues. Germline-derived CDR1 and CDR2 are MNHNS and SASEGT. The V end was cut by 6 bases, the J end by 5 bases, with 11 bases between. CDR3 amino acids: CASRLGRYQPQHF. For the CDR3, the DNA is TGTGCCAGCAGGTTAGGCAGATATCAGCCCCAGCATTTT.

V and J are TRBV10-3 and TRBJ2-1; D not resolved. In germline, CDR1 is ENHRY, CDR2 SYGVKD. This CDR3 contains 15 residues. The V gene lost 10 bases and the J gene lost 1 base, with 17 bases spanning the gap. The CDR3 here is CATLIRAGSYNEQFF. CDR3 DNA sequence: TGTGCCACCCTCATAAGGGCCGGGTCCTACAATGAGCAGTTCTTC.

This chain connects TRBV19 to TRBJ2-3, with D maybe TRBD2 (6 bases). The CDR3 contains 14 residues. Per the germline V gene, CDR1 is LNHDA and CDR2 is SQIVND (reference sequence). The V and J ends lost 9 bases and 0 bases respectively, with 13 bases between them. CDR3 loop: CASGRDYSTDTQYF. The CDR3 DNA sequence: TGTGCCAGCGGGAGAGACTATAGCACAGATACGCAGTATTTT.

The rearrangement joins TRBV5-1 to TRBJ2-3; possible D gene TRBD1, 5 bases. The CDR3 consists of 16 residues. Between the trimmed V and J ends, which lost 0 bases and 2 bases, there was a span of 13 bases. The germline V gene encodes CDR1 SGHRS and CDR2 YFSETQ. CDR3 residues: CASSLADSTITDTQYF. The DNA for the CDR3 is TGCGCCAGCAGCTTGGCCGACAGCACGATCACAGATACGCAGTATTTT.

The chain employs TRBV27 and TRBJ1-5; D might be TRBD1 (5 bases). This CDR3 has 14 residues. Germline CDR1 MNHEY, CDR2 SMNVEV (reference sequence). V was trimmed by 5 bases and J by 6 bases, leaving 14 bases between them. In DNA, the CDR3 is TGTGCCAGCAGTAGCGGGACCCTACGTCAGCCCCAGCATTTT. Encoded protein: CASSSGTLRQPQHF.

The chain combines TRBV4-1 with TRBJ2-1; 8 bases map to TRBD2. With V trimmed by 2 bases and J by 0 bases, 6 bases remained unmatched. In germline, CDR1 is MGHRA, CDR2 YSYEKL. The CDR3 consists of 17 residues. As DNA, the CDR3 is TGCGCCAGCAGCCAACCGGGTAGCGGGATCTCCTACAATGAGCAGTTCTTC. This codes for CASSQPGSGISYNEQFF.

In its sample, this clone was seen a few times. V and J are TRBV29-1 and TRBJ1-1; D gene ambiguous. Germline values: CDR1 SQVTM, CDR2 ANQGSEA. The CDR3 extends over 13 amino acids. The V and J ends lost 7 bases and 3 bases respectively, with 15 bases between them. The CDR3 DNA follows: TGCAGCGCCTCATGGATGATGGACACTGAAGCTTTCTTT. Its translation: CSASWMMDTEAFF.

The chain joins TRBV30 to TRBJ2-7; possibly TRBD1 for D (5 bases). V was trimmed by 6 bases and J by 1 base, leaving 13 bases between them. Germline V CDR1 and CDR2: GTSNPN, SVGIG (reference sequence). The CDR3 runs 13 residues. The DNA of the CDR3 is TGTGCCTGTCTCTGGGGCTTGTCCTACGAGCAGTACTTC. It yields the protein CACLWGLSYEQYF.

Turning to this clone: This may be a read error, as it is one base from a much larger clone. The same CDR3 also results from other DNA sequences found in this sample. The J gene is TRBJ2-7, the V gene TRBV30; 11 bases agree with TRBD2. This CDR3 has 13 residues. The J segment lost 0 bases and the V segment lost 8 bases, leaving 3 bases of the junction unmatched. The germline CDR1 and CDR2 sequences are GTSNPN and SVGIG (reference sequence). This CDR3 is CAVSGRASYEQYF. CDR3 sequence (DNA): TGTGCCGTTAGCGGGAGGGCCTCCTACGAGCAGTACTTC.

The chain employs TRBV29-1 and TRBJ2-3, with 12 bases identical to TRBD2. The CDR3 runs to 16 residues. Unmatched junction bases numbered 5, after V lost 3 bases and J lost 1 base. Germline CDR1 and CDR2: SQVTM and ANQGSEA. The CDR3 nucleotides are TGCAGCGTTGAGGGGGGACTAGCGGGCCGCACAGATACGCAGTATTTT. Protein sequence: CSVEGGLAGRTDTQYF.

This clone was counted ten times or more. The chain employs TRBV9 and TRBJ2-2, with 8 bases that match TRBD2. Germline CDR1 and CDR2: SGDLS and YYNGEE. The J segment lost 0 bases and the V segment lost 1 base, leaving 2 bases of the junction unmatched. The CDR3 contains 16 residues. CDR3 loop: CASSVTGGANTGELFF. As DNA, the CDR3 is TGTGCCAGCAGCGTAACCGGGGGGGCGAACACCGGGGAGCTGTTTTTT.